The 8 T cell receptor beta chains below were found in one sample sequenced in a study of T cells in Graves' hyperthyroidism and ophthalmopathy (dated by TCRdb to between 2018 and 2021). The library was generated by multiplex PCR. The listed sequencing device is Illumina HiSeq 2000. The TCR beta CDR3 regions were amplified from RNA transcripts. For the first round of RT-PCR on the TCR CDR3, the HTBI primer set was used together with the Qiagen OneStep RT-PCR kit. TCRdb took the public reads, trimmed them with fastp at Q25, ran MiXCR for clone calling and kept in-frame beta chains. Entries that share a CDR3 protein sequence are merged under the most common genes and DNA. Across this sample there are roughly 570,000 distinct CDR3 sequences, with roughly 46% seen only once. Around 8% of the sample is taken by the ten largest. The sample comprised peripheral blood or thyroid tissue (not recorded which). The origin of the receptors is a woman between 18 and 30 years old with Graves' hyperthyroidism.

This clonotype was picked up many times. The V call is TRBV7-9, the J call TRBJ1-3; D remains unclear. The V and J ends lost 5 bases and 4 bases respectively, with 9 bases between them. Germline loops: CDR1 SEHNR, CDR2 FQNEAQ (reference sequence). The CDR3 extends over 13 amino acids. The CDR3 region is CASSRTEGNTIYF. The CDR3 bases are TGTGCCAGCAGCCGGACGGAGGGAAACACCATATATTTT.

This clonotype appeared many times. V is TRBV24-1 and J is TRBJ2-2; 13 bases match TRBD2. This CDR3 is 15 amino acids long. The germline CDR1 and CDR2 sequences are KGHDR and SFDVKD. V lost 7 bases, J lost 7 bases, and 5 bases stayed unmatched. The CDR3 loop reads CATRAGTSGDGELFF. CDR3 coding DNA: TGTGCCACCAGAGCCGGGACTAGCGGGGACGGGGAGCTGTTTTTT.

V usage is TRBV24-1 and J usage is TRBJ2-5; a possible D gene is TRBD1 (5 bases). CDR3 length equals 13 residues. V gave up 9 bases and J gave up 5 bases, with 15 bases separating them. Germline V CDR1 and CDR2: KGHDR, SFDVKD. CDR3 in DNA: TGTGCCACCCGCCCGGGCCCAGGGGAGACCCAGTACTTC. As protein: CATRPGPGETQYF.

V and J are TRBV11-1 and TRBJ2-6; perhaps TRBD2 as D (7 bases). Trimming left V 3 bases short and J 7 bases short, with 13 bases between. This CDR3 has 15 residues. CDR1 and CDR2 (germline): SGHAT, FQDESV (reference sequence). The CDR3 here is CASSLGAGLANVLTF. CDR3 nucleotide sequence: TGTGCCAGCAGCTTGGGGGCGGGACTAGCCAACGTCCTGACTTTC.

A word on this clonotype: A much larger clone lies a single base off, so this may be a read error. This chain uses TRBV6-1 with TRBJ1-1, with a possible D match to TRBD1 (5 bases). Germline values: CDR1 MNHNS, CDR2 SASEGT. The CDR3 is 14 amino acids. CDR3 nucleotide sequence: TGTGCCAGCAGTGAACAGGGAGGGGTCACTGAAGCTTCCTTT. Protein: CASSEQGGVTEASF.

The chain joins TRBV7-3 to TRBJ2-3; 9 bases line up with TRBD2. CDR3 length: 17 amino acids. Germline V CDR1 and CDR2: SGHTA, FQGTGA. Trimming cost V 5 bases and J 6 bases; bases outside gene matches: 15. CDR3 nucleotides: TGTGCCAGCAGCGTCCACCCCTGGCGGGAGGGCAGTGATACGCAGTATTTT. Translating gives CASSVHPWREGSDTQYF.

A remark on this clonotype: A junction boundary mismatches the germline segment, possibly from a read error. The V and J genes are TRBV5-1 and TRBJ2-6; a weak D match, TRBD2 (5 bases). The germline gives CDR1 SGHRS, CDR2 YFSETQ. This CDR3 contains 13 residues. The CDR3 loop is CASSSDGVNTEAF. DNA for the CDR3: TGCGCCAGCAGCTCGGACGGGGTGAACACTGAAGCTTTC.

This clonotype has only a few counts. The chain combines TRBV4-3 with TRBJ1-3; D unresolved. Germline CDR1 LGHNA, CDR2 YSLEER. The ends were cut back, 5 bases at V and 0 bases at J, with 8 bases in the middle. The CDR3 sequence is 14 residues long. The CDR3: CASSAGFSGNTIYF. The CDR3 DNA follows: TGCGCCAGCAGCGCCGGTTTCTCTGGAAACACCATATATTTT.